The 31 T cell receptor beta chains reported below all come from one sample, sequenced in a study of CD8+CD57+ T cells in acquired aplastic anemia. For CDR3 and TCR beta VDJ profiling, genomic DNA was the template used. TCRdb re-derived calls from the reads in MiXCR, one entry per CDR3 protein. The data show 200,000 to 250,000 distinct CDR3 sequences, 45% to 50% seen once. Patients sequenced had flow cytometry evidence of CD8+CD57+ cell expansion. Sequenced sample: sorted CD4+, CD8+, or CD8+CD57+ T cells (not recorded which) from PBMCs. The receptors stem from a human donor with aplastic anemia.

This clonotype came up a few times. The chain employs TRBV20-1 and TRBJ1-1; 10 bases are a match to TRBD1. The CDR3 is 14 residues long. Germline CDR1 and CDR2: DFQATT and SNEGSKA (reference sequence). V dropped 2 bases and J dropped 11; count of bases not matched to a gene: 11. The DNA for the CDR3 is TGCAGTGCTAGACATAAGACAGGGGGCATGTTGGCTTTCTTT. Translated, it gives CSARHKTGGMLAFF.

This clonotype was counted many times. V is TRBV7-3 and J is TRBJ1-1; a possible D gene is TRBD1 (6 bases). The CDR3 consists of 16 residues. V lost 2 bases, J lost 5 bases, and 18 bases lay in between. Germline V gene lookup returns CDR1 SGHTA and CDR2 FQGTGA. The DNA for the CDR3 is TGTGCCAGCAGCTTAGTCGCAGGGGCCCCGGGGACTGAAGCTTTCTTT. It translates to CASSLVAGAPGTEAFF.

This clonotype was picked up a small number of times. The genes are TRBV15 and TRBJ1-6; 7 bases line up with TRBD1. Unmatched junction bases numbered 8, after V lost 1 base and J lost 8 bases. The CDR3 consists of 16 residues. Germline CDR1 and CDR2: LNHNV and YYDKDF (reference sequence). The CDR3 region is CATSRGTEGADSPLHF. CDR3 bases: TGTGCCACCAGCAGAGGGACGGAGGGGGCTGATTCACCCCTCCACTTT.

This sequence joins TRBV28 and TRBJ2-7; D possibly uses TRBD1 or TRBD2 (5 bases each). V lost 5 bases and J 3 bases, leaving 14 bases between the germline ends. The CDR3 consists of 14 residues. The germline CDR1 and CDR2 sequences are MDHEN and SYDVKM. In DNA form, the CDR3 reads TGTGCCAGCAGTCTGGGACGGGGTCACTACGAGCAGTACTTC. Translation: CASSLGRGHYEQYF.

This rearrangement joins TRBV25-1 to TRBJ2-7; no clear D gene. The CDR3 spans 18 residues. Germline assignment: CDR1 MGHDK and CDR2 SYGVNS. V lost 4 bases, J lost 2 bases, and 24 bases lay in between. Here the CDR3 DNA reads TGTGCCAGCAGTGTGAAGAATTCAGTCCAAGGGTTGACCTACGAGCAGTACTTC. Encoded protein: CASSVKNSVQGLTYEQYF.

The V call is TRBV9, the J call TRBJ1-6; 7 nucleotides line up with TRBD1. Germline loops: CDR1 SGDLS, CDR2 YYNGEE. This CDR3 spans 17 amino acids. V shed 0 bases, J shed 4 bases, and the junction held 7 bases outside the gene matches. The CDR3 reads CASSVDPGQAYNSPLHF. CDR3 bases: TGTGCCAGCAGCGTAGACCCAGGACAGGCGTATAATTCACCCCTCCACTTT. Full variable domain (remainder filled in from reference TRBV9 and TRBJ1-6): DSGVTQTPKHLITATGQRVTLRCSPRSGDLSVYWYQQSLDQGLQFLIQYYNGEERAKGNILERFSAQQFPDLHSELNLSSLELGDSALYFCASSVDPGQAYNSPLHFGNGTRLTVT.

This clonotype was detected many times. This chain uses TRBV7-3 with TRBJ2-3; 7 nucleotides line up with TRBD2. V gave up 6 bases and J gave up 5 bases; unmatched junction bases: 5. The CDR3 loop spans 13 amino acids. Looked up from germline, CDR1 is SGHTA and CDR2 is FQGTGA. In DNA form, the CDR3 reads TGTGCCAGCAGTCCAGCGGGATTAGATACGCAGTATTTT. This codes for CASSPAGLDTQYF.

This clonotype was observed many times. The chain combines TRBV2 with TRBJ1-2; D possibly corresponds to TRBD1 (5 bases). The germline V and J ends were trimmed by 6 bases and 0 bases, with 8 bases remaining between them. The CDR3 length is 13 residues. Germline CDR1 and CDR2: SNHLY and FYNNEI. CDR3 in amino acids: CASRGRPNYGYTF. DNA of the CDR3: TGTGCCAGCAGGGGACGCCCTAACTATGGCTACACCTTC.

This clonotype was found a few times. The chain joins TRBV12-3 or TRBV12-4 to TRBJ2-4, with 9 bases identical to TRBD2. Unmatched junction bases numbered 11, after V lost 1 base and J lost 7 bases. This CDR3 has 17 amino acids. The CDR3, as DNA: TGTGCCAGCAGTTTAGTTGGGGCGGGGGGGCTTAAGAACATTCAGTACTTC. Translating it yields CASSLVGAGGLKNIQYF.

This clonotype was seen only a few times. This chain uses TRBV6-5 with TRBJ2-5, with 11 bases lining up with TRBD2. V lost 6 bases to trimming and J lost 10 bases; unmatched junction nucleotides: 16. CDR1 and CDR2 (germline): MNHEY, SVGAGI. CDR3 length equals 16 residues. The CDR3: CASRDPGTSGHWGQYF. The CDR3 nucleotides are TGTGCCAGCAGGGACCCCGGGACTAGCGGACATTGGGGCCAGTACTTC.

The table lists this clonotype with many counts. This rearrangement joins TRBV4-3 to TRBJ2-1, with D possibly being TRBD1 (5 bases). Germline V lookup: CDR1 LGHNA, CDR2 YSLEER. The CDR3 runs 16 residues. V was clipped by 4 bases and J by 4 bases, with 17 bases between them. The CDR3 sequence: CASSLVRQGPYNEQFF. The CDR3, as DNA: TGCGCCAGCAGCCTCGTCCGGCAGGGTCCGTACAATGAGCAGTTCTTC.

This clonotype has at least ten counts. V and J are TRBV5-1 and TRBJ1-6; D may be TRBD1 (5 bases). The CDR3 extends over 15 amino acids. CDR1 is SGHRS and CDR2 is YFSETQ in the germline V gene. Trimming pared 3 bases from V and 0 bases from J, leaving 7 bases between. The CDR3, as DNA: TGCGCCAGCAGCTCAGACAGCTCCTATAATTCACCCCTCCACTTT. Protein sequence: CASSSDSSYNSPLHF.

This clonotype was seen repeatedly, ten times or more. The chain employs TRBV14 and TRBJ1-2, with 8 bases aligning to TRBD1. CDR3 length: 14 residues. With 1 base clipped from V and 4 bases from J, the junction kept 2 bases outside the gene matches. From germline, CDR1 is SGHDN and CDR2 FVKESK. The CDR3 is CASSQGTGFYGYTF. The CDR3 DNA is TGTGCCAGCAGCCAAGGGACAGGGTTCTATGGCTACACCTTC.

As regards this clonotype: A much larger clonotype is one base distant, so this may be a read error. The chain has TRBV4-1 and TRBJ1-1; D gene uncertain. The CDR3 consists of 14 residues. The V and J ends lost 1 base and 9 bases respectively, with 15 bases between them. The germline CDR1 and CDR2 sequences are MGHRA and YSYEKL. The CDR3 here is CASSQVAAETKAFF. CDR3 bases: TGCGCCAGCAGCCAAGTGGCGGCCGAGACTAAAGCTTTCTTT.

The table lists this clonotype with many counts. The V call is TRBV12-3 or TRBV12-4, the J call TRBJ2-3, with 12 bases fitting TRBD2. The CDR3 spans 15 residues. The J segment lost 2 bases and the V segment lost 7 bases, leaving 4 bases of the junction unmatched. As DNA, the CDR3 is TGTGCCAGCAAAAGACTAGCGGGGGTCACAGATACGCAGTATTTT. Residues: CASKRLAGVTDTQYF.

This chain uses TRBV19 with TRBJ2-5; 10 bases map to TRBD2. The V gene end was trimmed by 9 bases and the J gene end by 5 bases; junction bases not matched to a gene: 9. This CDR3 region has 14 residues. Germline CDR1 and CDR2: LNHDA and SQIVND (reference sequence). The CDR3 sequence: CASSLELAGETQYF. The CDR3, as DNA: TGTGCCAGCAGTTTGGAACTAGCGGGGGAGACCCAGTACTTC.

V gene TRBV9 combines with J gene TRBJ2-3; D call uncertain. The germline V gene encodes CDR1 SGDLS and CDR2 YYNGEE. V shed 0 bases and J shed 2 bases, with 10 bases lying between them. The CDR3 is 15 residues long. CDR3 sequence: CASSVGRASTDTQYF. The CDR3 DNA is TGTGCCAGCAGCGTAGGACGGGCTTCCACAGATACGCAGTATTTT.

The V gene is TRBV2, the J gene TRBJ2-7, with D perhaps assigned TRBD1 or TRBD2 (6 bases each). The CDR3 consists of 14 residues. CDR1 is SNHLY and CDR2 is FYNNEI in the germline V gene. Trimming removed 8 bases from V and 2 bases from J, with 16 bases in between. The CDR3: CASRRGEPPYEQYF. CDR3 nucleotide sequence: TGTGCCAGCCGAAGGGGGGAGCCACCCTACGAGCAGTACTTC.

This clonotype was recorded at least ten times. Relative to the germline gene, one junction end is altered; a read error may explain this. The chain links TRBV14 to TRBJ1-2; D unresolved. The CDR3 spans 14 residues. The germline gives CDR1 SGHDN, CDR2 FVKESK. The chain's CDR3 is CASSSYPTFSGLSF. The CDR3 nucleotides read TGTGCCAGCAGCTCCTACCCAACTTTCTCGGGTCTAAGCTTC.

CDR3 DNA: TGTGCCAGCAGCTTCAGGGGCGGTTGGAGCGACGAGCAGTACTTC. It is translated as CASSFRGGWSDEQYF. This chain joins TRBV7-6 and TRBJ2-7, with D perhaps matching TRBD1 (6 bases). V dropped 3 bases and J dropped 5 bases, with 17 bases sitting between them. The germline V gene has CDR1 SGHVS and CDR2 FNYEAQ. This CDR3 contains 15 residues.

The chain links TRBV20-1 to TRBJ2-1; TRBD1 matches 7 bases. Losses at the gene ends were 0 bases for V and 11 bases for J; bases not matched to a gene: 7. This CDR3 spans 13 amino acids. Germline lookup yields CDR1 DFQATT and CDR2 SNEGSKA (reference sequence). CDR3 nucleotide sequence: TGCAGTGCTAGAGACCCGGACAGGAATCAGCAGTTCTTC. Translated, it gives CSARDPDRNQQFF.

The CDR3 loop reads CATSELAGVVETQYF. CDR3 DNA sequence: TGTGCCACCAGTGAGTTAGCGGGGGTTGTTGAGACCCAGTACTTC. The chain couples TRBV24-1 to TRBJ2-5, with 9 bases aligning to TRBD2. The V and J ends lost 4 bases and 5 bases, in that order; junction bases with no gene match: 7. This CDR3 comprises 15 residues. CDR1 is KGHDR, CDR2 SFDVKD, per germline.

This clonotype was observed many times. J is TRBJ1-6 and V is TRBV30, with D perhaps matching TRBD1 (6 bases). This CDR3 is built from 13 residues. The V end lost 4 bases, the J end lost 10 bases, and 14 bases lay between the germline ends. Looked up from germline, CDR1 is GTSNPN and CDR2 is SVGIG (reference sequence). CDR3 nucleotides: TGTGCCTGGATGGCAGGGGAAAGCTCACCCCTCCACTTT. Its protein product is CAWMAGESSPLHF.

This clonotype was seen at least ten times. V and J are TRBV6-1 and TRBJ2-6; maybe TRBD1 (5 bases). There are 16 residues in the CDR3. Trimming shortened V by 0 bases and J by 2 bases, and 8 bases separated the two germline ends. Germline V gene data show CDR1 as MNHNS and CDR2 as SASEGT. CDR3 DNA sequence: TGTGCCAGCAGTGAAGCGTCAGGGACTGGGGCCAACGTCCTGACTTTC. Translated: CASSEASGTGANVLTF.

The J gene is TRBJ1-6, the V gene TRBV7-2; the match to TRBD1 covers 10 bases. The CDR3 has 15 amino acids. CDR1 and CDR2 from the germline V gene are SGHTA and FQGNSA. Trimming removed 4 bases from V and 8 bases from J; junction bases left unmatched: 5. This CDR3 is CASSSTGTGDSPLHF. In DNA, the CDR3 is TGTGCCAGCAGCTCAACCGGGACAGGGGATTCACCCCTCCACTTT. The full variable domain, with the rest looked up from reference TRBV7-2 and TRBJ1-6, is GAGVSQSPSNKVTEKGKDVELRCDPISGHTALYWYRQSLGQGLEFLIYFQGNSAPDKSGLPSDRFSAERTGGSVSTLTIQRTQQEDSAVYLCASSSTGTGDSPLHFGNGTRLTVT.

The CDR3 is CATSARLGTENSPLHF. CDR3 sequence (DNA): TGTGCCACCAGTGCTAGACTCGGGACAGAGAATTCACCCCTCCACTTT. The V call is TRBV24-1, the J call TRBJ1-6; 7 bases line up with TRBD1. Germline trimming cut 5 bases from V and 7 bases from J; bases unmatched to any gene: 10. Germline CDR1 and CDR2: KGHDR and SFDVKD. This CDR3 is built from 16 residues.

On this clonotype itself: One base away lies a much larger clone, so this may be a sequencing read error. Here the CDR3 reads CSASFGAENSPLHF. Here the CDR3 DNA reads TGCAGTGCTAGCTTCGGGGCAGAGAATTCACCCCTCCACTTT. The rearrangement links TRBV20-1 to TRBJ1-6, with TRBD1 as a possible D gene (5 bases). The CDR3 spans 14 residues. The germline V and J ends were trimmed by 3 bases and 7 bases, with 13 bases remaining between them. Germline loops: CDR1 DFQATT, CDR2 SNEGSKA (reference sequence).

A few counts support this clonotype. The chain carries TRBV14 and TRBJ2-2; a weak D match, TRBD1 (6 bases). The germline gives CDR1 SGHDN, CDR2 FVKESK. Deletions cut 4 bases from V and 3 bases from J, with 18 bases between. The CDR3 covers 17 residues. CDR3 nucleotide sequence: TGTGCCAGCAGCCGCCCGCACCAGGGGCTATACACCGGGGAGCTGTTTTTT. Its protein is CASSRPHQGLYTGELFF.

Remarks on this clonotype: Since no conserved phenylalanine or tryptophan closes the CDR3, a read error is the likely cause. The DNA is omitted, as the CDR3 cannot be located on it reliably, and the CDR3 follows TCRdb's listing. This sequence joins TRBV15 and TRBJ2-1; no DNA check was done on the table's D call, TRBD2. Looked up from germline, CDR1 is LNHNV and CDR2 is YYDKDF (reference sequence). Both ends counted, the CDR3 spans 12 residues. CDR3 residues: CATSRGGVWAGP.

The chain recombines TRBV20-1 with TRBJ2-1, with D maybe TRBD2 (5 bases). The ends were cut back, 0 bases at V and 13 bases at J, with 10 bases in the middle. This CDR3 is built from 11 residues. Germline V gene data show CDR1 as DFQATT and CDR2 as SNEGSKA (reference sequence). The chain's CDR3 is CSARDGRGQFF. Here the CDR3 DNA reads TGCAGTGCTAGAGATGGGAGAGGACAGTTCTTC.

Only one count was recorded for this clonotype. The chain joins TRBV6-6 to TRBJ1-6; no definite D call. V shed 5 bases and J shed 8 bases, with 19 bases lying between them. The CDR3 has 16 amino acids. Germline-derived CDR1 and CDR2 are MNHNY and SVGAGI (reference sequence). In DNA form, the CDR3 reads TGTGCCAGCAGTCCCCAGAGCGGGCATCCACATTCACCCCTCCACTTT. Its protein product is CASSPQSGHPHSPLHF.